This TCR beta chain is drawn from a study of blood T cells in healthy people across ages. Trimming shortened V by 9 bases and J by 6 bases, and 15 bases separated the two germline ends. Germline CDR1 reads MNHEY; CDR2 reads SVGAGI. The CDR3 has 13 amino acids. Through a sample-barcoded 5' primer and a J-beta primer mix, a second PCR was run for about 6 to 12 cycles. One entry per CDR3 protein, called by TCRdb with MiXCR from the 5' RACE reads. The data contain fewer than 2,000,000 distinct CDR3 sequences, more than 35% of them singletons. Specimen: blood. The clonotype was recovered from a human donor in good health. The V and J genes are TRBV6-5 and TRBJ2-1; TRBD2 might be the D (6 bases). The CDR3 region has the DNA TGTGCCAGTAGCGGAACAGATCCCAATGAGCAGTTCTTC. Its protein is CASSGTDPNEQFF.